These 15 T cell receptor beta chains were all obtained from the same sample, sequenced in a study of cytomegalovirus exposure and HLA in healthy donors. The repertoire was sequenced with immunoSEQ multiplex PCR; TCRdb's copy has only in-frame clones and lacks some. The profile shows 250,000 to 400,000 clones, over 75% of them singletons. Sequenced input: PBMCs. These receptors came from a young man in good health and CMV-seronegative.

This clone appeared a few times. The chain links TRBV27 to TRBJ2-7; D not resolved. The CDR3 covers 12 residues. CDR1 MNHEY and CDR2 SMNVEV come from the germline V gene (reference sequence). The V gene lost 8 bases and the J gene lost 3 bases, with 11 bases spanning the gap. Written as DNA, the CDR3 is TGTGCCAGCGCTAGACGGCACTACGAGCAGTACTTC. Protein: CASARRHYEQYF.

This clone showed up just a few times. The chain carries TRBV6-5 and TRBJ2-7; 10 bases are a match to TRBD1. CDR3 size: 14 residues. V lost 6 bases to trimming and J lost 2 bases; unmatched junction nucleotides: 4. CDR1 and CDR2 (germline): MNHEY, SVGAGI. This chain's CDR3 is CASRGQGLTYEQYF. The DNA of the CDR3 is TGTGCCAGCAGGGGACAGGGGCTAACCTACGAGCAGTACTTC.

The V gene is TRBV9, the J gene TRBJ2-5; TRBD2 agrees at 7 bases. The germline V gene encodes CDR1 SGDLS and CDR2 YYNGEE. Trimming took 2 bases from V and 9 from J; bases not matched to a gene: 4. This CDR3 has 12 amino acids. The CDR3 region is CASSVVGGAQYF. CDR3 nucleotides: TGTGCCAGCAGCGTGGTGGGGGGGGCCCAGTACTTC.

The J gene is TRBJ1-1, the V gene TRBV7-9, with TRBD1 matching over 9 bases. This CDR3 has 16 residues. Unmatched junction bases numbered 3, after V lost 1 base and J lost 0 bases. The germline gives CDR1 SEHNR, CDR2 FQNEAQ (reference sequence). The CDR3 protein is CASSLGGQGLNTEAFF. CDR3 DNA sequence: TGTGCCAGCAGCTTAGGGGGACAGGGTTTGAACACTGAAGCTTTCTTT.

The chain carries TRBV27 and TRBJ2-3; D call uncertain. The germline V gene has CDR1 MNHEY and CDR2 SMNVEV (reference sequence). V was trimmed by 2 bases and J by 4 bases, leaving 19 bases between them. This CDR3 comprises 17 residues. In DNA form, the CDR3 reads TGTGCCAGCAGTTTAGGCGTTTCGAAACTATTCGCAGATACGCAGTATTTT. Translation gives CASSLGVSKLFADTQYF.

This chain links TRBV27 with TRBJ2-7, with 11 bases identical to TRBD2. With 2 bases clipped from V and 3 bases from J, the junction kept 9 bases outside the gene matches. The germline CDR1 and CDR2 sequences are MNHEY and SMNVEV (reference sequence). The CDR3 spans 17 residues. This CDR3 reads CASSLRIAGGPHYEQYF. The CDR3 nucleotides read TGTGCCAGCAGTTTAAGAATAGCGGGGGGGCCCCACTACGAGCAGTACTTC.

The CDR3 spells CASSLGLAGSSGNEQFF. CDR3 sequence (DNA): TGTGCCAGCAGCTTAGGGCTAGCGGGGTCCTCCGGCAATGAGCAGTTCTTC. The rearrangement uses TRBV7-6 and TRBJ2-1; 9 nucleotides line up with TRBD2. The germline gives CDR1 SGHVS, CDR2 FNYEAQ. CDR3 length: 17 amino acids. The junction had 10 bases not matched to a gene; V was cut back by 1 base and J by 6 bases.

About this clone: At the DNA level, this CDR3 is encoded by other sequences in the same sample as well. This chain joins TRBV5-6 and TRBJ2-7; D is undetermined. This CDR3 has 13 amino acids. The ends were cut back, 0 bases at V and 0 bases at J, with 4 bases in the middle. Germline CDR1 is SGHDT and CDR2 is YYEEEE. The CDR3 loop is CASSLGSSYEQYF. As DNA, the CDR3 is TGTGCCAGCAGCTTGGGGAGCTCCTACGAGCAGTACTTC.

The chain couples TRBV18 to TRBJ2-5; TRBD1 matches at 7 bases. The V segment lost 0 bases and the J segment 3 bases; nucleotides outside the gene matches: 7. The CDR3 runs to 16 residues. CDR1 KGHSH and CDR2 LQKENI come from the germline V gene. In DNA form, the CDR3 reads TGTGCCAGCTCACCACCGAGCCAAGGGGGCAAAGAGACCCAGTACTTC. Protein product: CASSPPSQGGKETQYF.

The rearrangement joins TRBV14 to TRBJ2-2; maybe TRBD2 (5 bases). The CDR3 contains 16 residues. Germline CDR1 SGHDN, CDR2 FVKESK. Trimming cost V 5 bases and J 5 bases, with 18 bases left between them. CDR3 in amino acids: CASSSIWEPHTGELFF. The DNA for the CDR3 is TGTGCCAGCAGCTCGATATGGGAGCCTCATACCGGGGAGCTGTTTTTT.

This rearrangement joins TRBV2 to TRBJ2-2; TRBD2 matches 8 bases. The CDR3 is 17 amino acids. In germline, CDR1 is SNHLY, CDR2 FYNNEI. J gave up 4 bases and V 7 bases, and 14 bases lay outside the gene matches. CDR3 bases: TGTGCCAGCACTTCACGGGAGGGAGGGAGTCGCACCGGGGAGCTGTTTTTT. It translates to CASTSREGGSRTGELFF.

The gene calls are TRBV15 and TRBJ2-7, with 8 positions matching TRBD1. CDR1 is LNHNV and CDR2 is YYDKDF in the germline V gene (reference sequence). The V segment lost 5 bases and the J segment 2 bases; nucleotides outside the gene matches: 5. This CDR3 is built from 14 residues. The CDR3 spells CATSGYRGAYEQYF. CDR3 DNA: TGTGCCACCAGCGGTTACAGGGGGGCCTACGAGCAGTACTTC.

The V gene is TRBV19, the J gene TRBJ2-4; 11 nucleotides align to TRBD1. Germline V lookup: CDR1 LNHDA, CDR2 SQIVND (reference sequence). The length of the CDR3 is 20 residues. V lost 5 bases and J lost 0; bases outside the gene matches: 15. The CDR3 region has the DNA TGTGCCAGTAGTTGGTACCGGACAGGGGGCAACCCACTAGCCAAAAACATTCAGTACTTC. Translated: CASSWYRTGGNPLAKNIQYF.

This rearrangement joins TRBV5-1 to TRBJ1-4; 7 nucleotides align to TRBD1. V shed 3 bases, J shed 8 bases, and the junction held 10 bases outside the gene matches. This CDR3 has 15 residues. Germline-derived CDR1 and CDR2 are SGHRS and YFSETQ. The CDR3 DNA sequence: TGCGCCAGCAGCTACACAGGGGATCCCCCCGAAAAACTGTTTTTT. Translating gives CASSYTGDPPEKLFF.

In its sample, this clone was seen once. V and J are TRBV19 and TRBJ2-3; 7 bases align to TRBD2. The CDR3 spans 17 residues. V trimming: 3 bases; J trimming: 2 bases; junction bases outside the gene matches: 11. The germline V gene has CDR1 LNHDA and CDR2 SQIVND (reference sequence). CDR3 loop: CASSIGGTNLPTDTQYF. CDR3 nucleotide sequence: TGTGCCAGTAGTATTGGTGGGACTAACTTACCCACAGATACGCAGTATTTT.